This T cell receptor beta chain came from a study of T cells expressing NK-cell markers. TCRdb re-called the 5' RACE reads and catalogs CDR3 proteins one per entry, DNA excluded. Across more than 400,000 distinct CDR3 sequences, the top ten clones capture 7.3% of the sample. Germline assignment: CDR1 SGHTA and CDR2 FQGTGA. The CDR3 totals 17 residues. The TCR comes from a woman aged 18-69 years in good health. Sequenced material: blood T cells: a sorted CD56 or NKG2C T cell subset, CD4+ or CD8+ T cells, or bulk PBMC T cells (not recorded which). The genes are TRBV7-3 and TRBJ2-6. The CDR3 sequence is CASSIPGPFSGANVLTF.